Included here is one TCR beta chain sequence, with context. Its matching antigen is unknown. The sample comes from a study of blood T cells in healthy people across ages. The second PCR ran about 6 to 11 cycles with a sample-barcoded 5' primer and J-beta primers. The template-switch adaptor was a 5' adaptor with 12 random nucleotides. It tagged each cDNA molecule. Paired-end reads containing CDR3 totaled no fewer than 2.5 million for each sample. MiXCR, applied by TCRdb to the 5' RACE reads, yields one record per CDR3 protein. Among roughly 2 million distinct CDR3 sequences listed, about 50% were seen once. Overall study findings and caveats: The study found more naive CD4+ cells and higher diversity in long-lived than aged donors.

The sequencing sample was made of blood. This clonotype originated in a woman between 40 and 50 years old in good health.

This CDR3 reads CASSLDTFGDYGYTF. For the CDR3, the DNA is TGTGCCAGCAGCTTGGACACGTTTGGGGACTATGGCTACACCTTC. The chain carries TRBV7-2 and TRBJ1-2; tentatively, D is TRBD1 (5 bases). The V gene's germline CDR1 is SGHTA and CDR2 FQGNSA. The CDR3 length is 15 residues. V was clipped by 3 bases and J by 3 bases, with 14 bases between them.